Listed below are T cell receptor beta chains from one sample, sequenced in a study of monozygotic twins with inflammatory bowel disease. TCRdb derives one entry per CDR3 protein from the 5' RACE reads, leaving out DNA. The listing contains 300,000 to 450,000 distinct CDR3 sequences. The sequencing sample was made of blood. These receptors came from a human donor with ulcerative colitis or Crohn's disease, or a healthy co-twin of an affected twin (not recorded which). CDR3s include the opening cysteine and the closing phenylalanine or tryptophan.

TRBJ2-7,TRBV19,CASSIVPGTYEQYF
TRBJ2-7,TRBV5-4,CASSLDRVMQYEQYF
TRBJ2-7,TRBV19,CASSIGRGSAANEQYF
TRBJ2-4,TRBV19,CASSINKNIQYF
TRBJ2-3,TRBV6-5,CASSYGGTATDTQYF
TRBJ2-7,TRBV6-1,CASSPHRGFLEQYF
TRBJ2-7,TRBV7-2,CASSHLGGTGGYEQYF
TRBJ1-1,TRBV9,CASSVSQGMNTEAFF
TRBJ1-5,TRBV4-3,CASSQVSGNQPQHF
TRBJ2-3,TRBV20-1,CSAMDSQSRTDTQYF
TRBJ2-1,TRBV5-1,CASSRTSGAVYNEQFF
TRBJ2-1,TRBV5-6,CASSSYGGTSYNEQFF
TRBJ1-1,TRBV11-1,CASREGGLQGEAFF
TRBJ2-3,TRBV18,CASSPEEVLSTDTQYF
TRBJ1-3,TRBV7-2,CASSSAPRGSSGNTIYF
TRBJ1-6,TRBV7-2,CASSLGQGGRNSPLHF
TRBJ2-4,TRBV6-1,CASSRHDSLKNIQYF
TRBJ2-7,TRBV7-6,CASSLGDGSYEQYF
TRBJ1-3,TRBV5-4,CASSLAGPVTGNTIYF
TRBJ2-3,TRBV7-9,CASSLVLQRTTDTQYF
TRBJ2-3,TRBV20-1,CSARDQEGGFWYTQYF
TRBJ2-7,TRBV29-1,CSTRTSGPTYEQYF
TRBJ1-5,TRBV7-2,CASSLTGTGGRQPQHF
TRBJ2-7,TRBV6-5,CASSYMGQPRPSYEQYF
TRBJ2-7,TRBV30,CAWSPGQGGEQYF
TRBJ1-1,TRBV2,CASSQQNTEAFF
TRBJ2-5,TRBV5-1,CASSLGPSGGQETQYF
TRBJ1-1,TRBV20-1,CSARDFRTGLNTEAFF
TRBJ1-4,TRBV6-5,CASSYGTGRLFF
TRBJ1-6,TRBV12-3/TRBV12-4,CASSPTDRANSPLHF
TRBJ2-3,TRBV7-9,CASSLSQGGGTDTQYF
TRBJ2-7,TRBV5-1,CASSLEVGGPYEQYF
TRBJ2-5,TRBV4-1,CASSHRQGAKTQYF
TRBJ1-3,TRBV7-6,CASSSSRASGNTIYF
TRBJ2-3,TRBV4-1,CASRTGTGFTPADTQYF
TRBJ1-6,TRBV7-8,CASSPQRTVLRSYNSPLHF
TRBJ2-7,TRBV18,CASSPDRGPPLYF
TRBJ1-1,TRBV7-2,CASSLALRGKVAENTEAFF
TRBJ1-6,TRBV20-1,CSTQTGGNSPLHF
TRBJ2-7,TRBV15,CATTGLGRGASSYEQYF
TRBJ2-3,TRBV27,CASSLSGLAGGKPDTQYF
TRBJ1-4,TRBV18,CASSPQRGEKLFF
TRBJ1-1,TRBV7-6,CASSLDSWGTEAFF
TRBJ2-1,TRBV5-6,CASSLSTNEQFF
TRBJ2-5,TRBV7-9,CASSLALGQQETQYF
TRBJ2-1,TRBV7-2,CASSLVARPSYNEQFF
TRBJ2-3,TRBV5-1,CASSLGNSRTDTQYF
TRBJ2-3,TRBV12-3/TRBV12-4,CASKGTDTQYF
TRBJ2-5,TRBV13,CASSLGSLTETQYF
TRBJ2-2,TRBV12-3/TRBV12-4,CAISDSNTGELFF